The rows below give T cell receptor beta chains drawn from one sample of a study of T cell responses to AZD1222 COVID-19 vaccine. Profiled with immunoSEQ multiplex PCR; TCRdb holds only in-frame clones, not every one. Here the sample spans approximately 140,000 clones, roughly 89% being singletons. Specimen: peripheral blood, collected on day 0 of AZD1222 vaccination. Every receptor here comes from an adult in good health. The CDR3 runs from the conserved cysteine through the conserved F or W. A D gene is named only where the DNA matches it firmly. Clone size is shown for a subset of rows, as once, few, many or a class of expanded clone.

d_call clone_size j_call v_call cdr3_nt cdr3_aa
- - TRBJ2-4 TRBV28 TGTGCCAGCAGTTTAAGTGGTTTGGGACATATAGCCAAAAACATTCAGTACTTC CASSLSGLGHIAKNIQYF
TRBD1 - TRBJ1-5 TRBV19 TGTGCCAGTAGTACCCCGGGACAGAGATTCAATAGCAATCAGCCCCAGCATTTT CASSTPGQRFNSNQPQHF
- - TRBJ1-2 TRBV7-3 TGTGCCAGCAGCCAAGCCGGGGGGCGCAACTATGGCTACACCTTC CASSQAGGRNYGYTF
TRBD2 - TRBJ2-3 TRBV7-8 TGTGCCAGCAGCATACGGACTAGCGGGGGGGGCGATACGCAGTATTTT CASSIRTSGGGDTQYF
- - TRBJ2-7 TRBV29-1 TGCAGCGTTGTGGCTAGCTCCTACGAGCAGTACTTC CSVVASSYEQYF
TRBD1 - TRBJ2-1 TRBV6-4 TGTGCCAGCAGTGACGAGGTCAGGGGGCGGGATGAGCAGTTCTTC CASSDEVRGRDEQFF
TRBD1 once TRBJ2-7 TRBV27 TGTGCCAGCAGGACAGGGGCCTACGAGCAGTACTTC CASRTGAYEQYF
TRBD1 - TRBJ1-2 TRBV7-8 TGTGCCAGCAGCTTAAGTTGGACAGGGGGCGCGAGTGGCTACACCTTC CASSLSWTGGASGYTF
- - TRBJ2-7 TRBV5-1 TGCGCCAGCAGCGGGTCCGGGACAAGTACCTACGAGCAGTACTTC CASSGSGTSTYEQYF
TRBD2 few TRBJ2-3 TRBV19 TGTGCCAGTAGTATCCTATCAGCGGGGGGGCTAGATACGCAGTATTTT CASSILSAGGLDTQYF
- once TRBJ1-4 TRBV27 TGTGCCAGCAGTAGGGCGGCGACTAATGAAAAACTGTTTTTT CASSRAATNEKLFF
- - TRBJ2-3 TRBV6-5 TGTGCCAGCAGAGGTTTGGCCACAGATACGCAGTATTTT CASRGLATDTQYF
TRBD1 - TRBJ1-5 TRBV7-6 TGTGCCAGCAGCGCGACAGGGATCAATCAGCCCCAGCATTTT CASSATGINQPQHF
- - TRBJ1-1 TRBV4-3 TGCGCCAGCAGTCCAATCCGGGGGCTTGGCACTGAAGCTTTCTTT CASSPIRGLGTEAFF
- - TRBJ1-1 TRBV9 TGTGCCAGCAGACCTACACCGACTTTGAACACTGAAGCTTTCTTT CASRPTPTLNTEAFF
- - TRBJ1-5 TRBV27 TGTGCCAGCAGTAGCCTAAGGGCATGGAAGGAGCCCCAGCATTTT CASSSLRAWKEPQHF
- - TRBJ2-2 TRBV18 TGTGCCAGCTCTCTCTCACTTAACACCGGGGAGCTGTTTTTT CASSLSLNTGELFF
- - TRBJ1-5 TRBV18 TGTGCCAGCTCCGGAGGGGTCAATCAGCCCCAGCATTTT CASSGGVNQPQHF
TRBD1 - TRBJ1-5 TRBV28 TGTGCCAGCAGTATTGACAGGGGTGGTCAGCCCCAGCATTTT CASSIDRGGQPQHF
- - TRBJ1-5 TRBV19 TGTGCCAGTAGGGGGCCATTCAATCAGCCCCAGCATTTT CASRGPFNQPQHF
TRBD2 - TRBJ2-7 TRBV10-3 TGTGCCATCAGTAAGCTAGCGGGCCGGGACGAGCAGTACTTC CAISKLAGRDEQYF
TRBD2 - TRBJ2-1 TRBV18 TGTGCCAGCTCACCACCGAAACTAGCGGGAGGGCCGGATGAGCAGTTCTTC CASSPPKLAGGPDEQFF
TRBD1 - TRBJ1-6 TRBV27 TGTGCCAGCCGCTATTCGACAGGGGTGAGTTCACCCCTCCACTTT CASRYSTGVSSPLHF
- - TRBJ1-1 TRBV4-2 TGTGCCAGCAGCCAAGAGAAGAACACTGAAGCTTTCTTT CASSQEKNTEAFF